The following is a TCR beta chain sequence with its context. The antigen is unknown. Sorting that relied on CD45RO/CCR7/CD25/CD127/CD95/CD27 yielded CD4+ naive, central memory, regulatory and stem cell-like memory cells. Expressed TCRB transcripts were sequenced, since all the RNA that had been isolated was reverse transcribed. The data were produced by immunoSEQ multiplex PCR, yet TCRdb's version contains in-frame clones alone and is incomplete. The sample contains a few hundred thousand clones, about 14% of which appear only once. This sample was included in a study of beta chain features in type 1 diabetes. Study results and limitations: All four CD4+ subsets from Type 1 diabetes patients carried moderately but significantly shorter TCRB CDR3s.

This clonotype was obtained from a woman between 18 and 30 years old with type 1 diabetes. The sequenced sample consisted of naive CD4+ T cells from blood.

CDR3 loop: CASSPLAGGRAGNEQFF. CDR3 in DNA: TGCGCCAGCAGCCCACTGGCGGGCGGGAGGGCCGGCAATGAGCAGTTCTTC. The chain uses TRBV4-3 and TRBJ2-1, with 9 bases matching TRBD2. The CDR3 covers 17 residues. V lost 4 bases and J lost 6; bases outside the gene matches: 13. Germline CDR1 reads LGHNA; CDR2 reads YSLEER.